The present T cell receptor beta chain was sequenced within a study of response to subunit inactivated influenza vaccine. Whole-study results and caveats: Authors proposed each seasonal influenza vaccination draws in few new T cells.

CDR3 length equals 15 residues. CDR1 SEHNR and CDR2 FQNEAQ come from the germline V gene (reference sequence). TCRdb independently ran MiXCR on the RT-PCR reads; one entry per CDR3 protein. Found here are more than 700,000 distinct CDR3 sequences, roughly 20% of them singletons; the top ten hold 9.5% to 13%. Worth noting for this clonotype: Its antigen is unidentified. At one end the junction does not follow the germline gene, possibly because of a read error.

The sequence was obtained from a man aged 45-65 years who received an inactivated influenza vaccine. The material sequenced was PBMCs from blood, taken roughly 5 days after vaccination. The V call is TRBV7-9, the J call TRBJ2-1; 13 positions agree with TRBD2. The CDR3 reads CASRGLAGSFNEQFF. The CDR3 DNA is TGTGCCAGCAGGGGACTAGCGGGGTCCTTCAATGAGCAGTTCTTC.